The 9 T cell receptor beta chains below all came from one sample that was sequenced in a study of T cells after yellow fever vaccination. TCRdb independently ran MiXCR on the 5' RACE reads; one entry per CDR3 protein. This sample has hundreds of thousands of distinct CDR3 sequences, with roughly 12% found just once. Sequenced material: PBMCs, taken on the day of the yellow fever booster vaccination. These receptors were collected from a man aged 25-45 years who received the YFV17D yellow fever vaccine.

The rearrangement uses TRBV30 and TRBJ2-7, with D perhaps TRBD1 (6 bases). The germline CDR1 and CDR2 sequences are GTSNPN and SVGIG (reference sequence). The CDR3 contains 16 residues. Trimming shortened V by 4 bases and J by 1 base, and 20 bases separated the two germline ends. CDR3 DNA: TGTGCCTGGAACAAATACCGGGACACGGAATCCTACGAGCAGTACTTC. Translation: CAWNKYRDTESYEQYF.

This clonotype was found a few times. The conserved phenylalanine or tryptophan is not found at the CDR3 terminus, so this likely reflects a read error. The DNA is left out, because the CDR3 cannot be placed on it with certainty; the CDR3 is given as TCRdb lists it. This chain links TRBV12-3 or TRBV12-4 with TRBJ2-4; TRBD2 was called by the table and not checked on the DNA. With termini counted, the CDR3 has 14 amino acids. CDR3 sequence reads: CASSPSGEVTSLQL.

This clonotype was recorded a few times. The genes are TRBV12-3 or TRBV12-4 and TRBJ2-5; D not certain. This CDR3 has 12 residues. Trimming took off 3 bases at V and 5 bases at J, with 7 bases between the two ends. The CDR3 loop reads CASSFMTETQYF. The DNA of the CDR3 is TGTGCCAGCAGTTTTATGACGGAGACCCAGTACTTC.

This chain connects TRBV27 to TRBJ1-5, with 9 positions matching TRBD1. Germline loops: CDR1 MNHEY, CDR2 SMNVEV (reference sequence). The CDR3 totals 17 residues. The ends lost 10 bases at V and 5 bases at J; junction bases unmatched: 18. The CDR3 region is CATRPGQGSWGDQPQHF. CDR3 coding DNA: TGTGCCACCCGCCCGGGACAGGGTAGTTGGGGGGATCAGCCCCAGCATTTT.

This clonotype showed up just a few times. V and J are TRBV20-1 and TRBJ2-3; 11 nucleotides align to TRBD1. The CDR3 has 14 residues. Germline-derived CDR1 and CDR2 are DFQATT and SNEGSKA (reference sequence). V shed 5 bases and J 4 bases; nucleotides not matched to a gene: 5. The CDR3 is CSASGQGAPDTQYF. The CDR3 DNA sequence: TGCAGTGCTTCCGGACAGGGGGCGCCAGATACGCAGTATTTT.

This chain's CDR3 is CASSPRRVADTGELFF. The CDR3 nucleotides read TGTGCCAGCTCACCCCGGAGAGTAGCGGATACCGGGGAGCTGTTTTTT. The gene calls are TRBV18 and TRBJ2-2, with a tentative D call TRBD2 (6 bases). V was cut by 3 bases and J by 5 bases, with 16 bases left in between. There are 16 residues in the CDR3. Germline V lookup: CDR1 KGHSH, CDR2 LQKENI.

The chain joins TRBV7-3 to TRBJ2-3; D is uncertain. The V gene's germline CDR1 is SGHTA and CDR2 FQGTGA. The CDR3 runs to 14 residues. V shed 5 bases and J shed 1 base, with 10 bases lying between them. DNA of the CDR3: TGTGCCAGCAGCCCTTCAGCAGGCACAGATACGCAGTATTTT. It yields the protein CASSPSAGTDTQYF.

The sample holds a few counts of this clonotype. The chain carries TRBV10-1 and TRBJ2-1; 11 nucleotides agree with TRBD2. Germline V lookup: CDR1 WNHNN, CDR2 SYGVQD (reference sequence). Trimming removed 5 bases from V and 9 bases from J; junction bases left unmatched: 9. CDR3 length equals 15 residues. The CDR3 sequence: CASSLTSGVEGEQFF. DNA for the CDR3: TGCGCCAGCAGTTTGACTAGCGGGGTCGAGGGTGAGCAGTTCTTC.

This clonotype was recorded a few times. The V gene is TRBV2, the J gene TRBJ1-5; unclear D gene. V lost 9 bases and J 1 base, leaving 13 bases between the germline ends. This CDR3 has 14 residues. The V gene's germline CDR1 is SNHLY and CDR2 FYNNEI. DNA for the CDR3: TGTGCCAGAGGGATAGAAGAAAGCAATCAGCCCCAGCATTTT. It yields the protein CARGIEESNQPQHF. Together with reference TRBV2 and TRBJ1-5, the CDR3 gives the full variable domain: EPEVTQTPSHQVTQMGQEVILRCVPISNHLYFYWYRQILGQKVEFLVSFYNNEISEKSEIFDDQFSVERPDGSNFTLKIRSTKLEDSAMYFCARGIEESNQPQHFGDGTRLSIL.